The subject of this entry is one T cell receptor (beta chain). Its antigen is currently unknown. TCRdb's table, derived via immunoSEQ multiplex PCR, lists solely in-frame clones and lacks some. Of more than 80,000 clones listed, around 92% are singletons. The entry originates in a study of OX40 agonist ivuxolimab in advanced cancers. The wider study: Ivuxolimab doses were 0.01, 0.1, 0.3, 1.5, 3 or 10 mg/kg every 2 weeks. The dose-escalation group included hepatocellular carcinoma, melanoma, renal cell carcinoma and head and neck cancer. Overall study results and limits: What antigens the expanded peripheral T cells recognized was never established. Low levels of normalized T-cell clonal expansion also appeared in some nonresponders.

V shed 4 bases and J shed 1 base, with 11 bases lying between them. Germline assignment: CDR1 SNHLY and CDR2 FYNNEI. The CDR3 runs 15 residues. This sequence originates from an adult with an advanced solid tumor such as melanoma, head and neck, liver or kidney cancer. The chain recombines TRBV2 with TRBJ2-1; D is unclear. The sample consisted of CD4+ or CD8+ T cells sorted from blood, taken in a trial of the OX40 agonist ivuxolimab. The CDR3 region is CASSASLVSYNEQFF. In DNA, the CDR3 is TGTGCCAGCAGTGCAAGCCTGGTGTCCTACAATGAGCAGTTCTTC.